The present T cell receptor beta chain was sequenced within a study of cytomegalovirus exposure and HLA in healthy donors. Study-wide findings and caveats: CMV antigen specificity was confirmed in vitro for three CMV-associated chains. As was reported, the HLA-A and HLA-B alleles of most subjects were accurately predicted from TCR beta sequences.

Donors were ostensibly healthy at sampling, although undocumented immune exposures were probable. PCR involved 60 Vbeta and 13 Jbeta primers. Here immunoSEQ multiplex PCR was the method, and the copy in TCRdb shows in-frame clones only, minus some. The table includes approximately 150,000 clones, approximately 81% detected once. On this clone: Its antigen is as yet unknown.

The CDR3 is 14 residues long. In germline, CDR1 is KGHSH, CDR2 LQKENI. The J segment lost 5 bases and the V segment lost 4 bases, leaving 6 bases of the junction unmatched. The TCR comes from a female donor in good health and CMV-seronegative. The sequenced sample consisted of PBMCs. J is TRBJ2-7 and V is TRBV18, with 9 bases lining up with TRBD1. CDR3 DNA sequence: TGTGCCAGCTCACTCCGGGACAGGGTGGACGAGCAGTACTTC. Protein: CASSLRDRVDEQYF.